Sequencing of this TCR beta chain was carried out in a study of blood T cell repertoires in COVID-19. Germline CDR1 MNHEY, CDR2 SVGAGI. Trimming cost V 5 bases and J 7 bases, with 9 bases left between them. CDR3 size: 12 residues. Some clones are missing from TCRdb's copy, which holds only in-frame ones; the method was immunoSEQ multiplex PCR. The top ten hold approximately 0.92% of the sample, which has 400,000 to 450,000 clones, roughly 89% seen once. The V and J genes are TRBV6-5 and TRBJ2-1; D not certain. The receptor was derived from a man aged 18 to 29 with COVID-19, enrolled during active disease. The source material was peripheral blood. CDR3 coding DNA: TGTGCCAGCAGTAACGAGTATAATGAGCAGTTCTTC. Protein sequence: CASSNEYNEQFF.